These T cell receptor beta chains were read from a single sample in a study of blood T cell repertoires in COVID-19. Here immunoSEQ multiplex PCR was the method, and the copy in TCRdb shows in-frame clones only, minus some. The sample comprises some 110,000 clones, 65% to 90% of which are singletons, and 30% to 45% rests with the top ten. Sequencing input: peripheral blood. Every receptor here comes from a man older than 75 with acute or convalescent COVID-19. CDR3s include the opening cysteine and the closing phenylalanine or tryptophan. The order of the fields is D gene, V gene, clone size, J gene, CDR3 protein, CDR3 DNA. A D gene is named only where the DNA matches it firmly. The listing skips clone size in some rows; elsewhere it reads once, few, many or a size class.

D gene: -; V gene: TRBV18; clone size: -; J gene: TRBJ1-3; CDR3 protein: CASSPYSGNTIYF; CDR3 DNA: TGTGCCAGCTCACCCTACTCTGGAAACACCATATATTTT
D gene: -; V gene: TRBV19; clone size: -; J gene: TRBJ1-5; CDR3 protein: CASSTWTAYSNQPQHF; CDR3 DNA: TGTGCCAGTAGTACCTGGACTGCCTATAGCAATCAGCCCCAGCATTTT
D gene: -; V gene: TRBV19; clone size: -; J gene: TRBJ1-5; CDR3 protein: CASSRQARKDPQHF; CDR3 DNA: TGTGCCAGTAGTAGGCAGGCCCGAAAGGATCCCCAGCATTTT
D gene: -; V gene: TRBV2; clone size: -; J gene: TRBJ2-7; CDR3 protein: CATTSGHGSYEQYF; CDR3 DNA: TGTGCCACCACCTCTGGACACGGCTCCTACGAGCAGTACTTC
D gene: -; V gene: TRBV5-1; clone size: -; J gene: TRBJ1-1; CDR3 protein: CASSLVGGPEAFF; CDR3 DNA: TGCGCCAGCAGCTTGGTCGGGGGTCCTGAAGCTTTCTTT
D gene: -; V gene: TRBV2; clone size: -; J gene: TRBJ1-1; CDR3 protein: CASRETGNTEAFF; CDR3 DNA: TGTGCCAGCAGAGAGACAGGGAACACTGAAGCTTTCTTT
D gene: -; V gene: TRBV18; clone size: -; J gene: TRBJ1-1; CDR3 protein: CASSPPIQSEAFF; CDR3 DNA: TGTGCCAGCTCACCACCGATACAATCTGAAGCTTTCTTT
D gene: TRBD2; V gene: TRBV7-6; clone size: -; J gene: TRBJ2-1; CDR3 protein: CASSSRLAGRSSYNEQFF; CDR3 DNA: TGTGCCAGCAGCTCTAGGCTAGCGGGTCGCAGCTCCTACAATGAGCAGTTCTTC
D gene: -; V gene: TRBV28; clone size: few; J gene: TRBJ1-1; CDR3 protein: CASSRGLPEAFF; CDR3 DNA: TGTGCCAGCAGTCGAGGGTTGCCTGAAGCTTTCTTT
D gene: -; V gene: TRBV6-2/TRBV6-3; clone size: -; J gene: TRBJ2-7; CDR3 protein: CASSHSYEQYF; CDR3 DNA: TGTGCCAGCAGTCATTCCTACGAGCAGTACTTC
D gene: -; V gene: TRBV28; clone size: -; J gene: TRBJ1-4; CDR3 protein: CASSLSRGGKATNEKLFF; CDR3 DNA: TGTGCCAGCAGTTTATCGAGGGGAGGGAAAGCAACTAATGAAAAACTGTTTTTT
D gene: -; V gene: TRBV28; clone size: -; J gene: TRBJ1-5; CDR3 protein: CASSLLSGINQPQHF; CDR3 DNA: TGTGCCAGCAGTTTATTATCGGGGATCAATCAGCCCCAGCATTTT
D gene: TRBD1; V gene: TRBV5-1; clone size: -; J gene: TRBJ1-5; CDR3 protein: CASSYGTGAQSEPQHF; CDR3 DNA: TGCGCCAGCAGCTACGGGACAGGGGCCCAATCGGAGCCCCAGCATTTT
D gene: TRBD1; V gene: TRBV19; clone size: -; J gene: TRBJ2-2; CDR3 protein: CASSRQGRTGELFF; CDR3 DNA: TGTGCCAGTAGCAGACAGGGGCGGACCGGGGAGCTGTTTTTT
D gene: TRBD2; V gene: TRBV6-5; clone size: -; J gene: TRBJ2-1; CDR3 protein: CASSYSTSGLTSQFF; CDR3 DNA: TGTGCCAGCAGTTACTCGACTAGCGGTTTAACTTCTCAGTTCTTC
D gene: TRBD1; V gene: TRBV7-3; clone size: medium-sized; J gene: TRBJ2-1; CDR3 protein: CASRLTGTDYNEQFF; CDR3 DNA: TGTGCCAGCAGGTTAACCGGGACAGACTACAATGAGCAGTTCTTC
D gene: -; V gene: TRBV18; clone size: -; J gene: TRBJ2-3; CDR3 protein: CASSLSSSTDTQYF; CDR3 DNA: TGTGCCAGCTCACTCTCTTCTAGCACAGATACGCAGTATTTT
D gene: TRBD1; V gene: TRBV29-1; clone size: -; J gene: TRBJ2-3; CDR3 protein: CSAGTGGFYTDTQYF; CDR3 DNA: TGCAGCGCCGGAACAGGGGGCTTTTACACAGATACGCAGTATTTT
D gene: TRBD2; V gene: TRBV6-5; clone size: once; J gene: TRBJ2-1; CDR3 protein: CASRRLADYNEQFF; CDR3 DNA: TGTGCCAGCAGGCGACTAGCGGACTACAATGAGCAGTTCTTC
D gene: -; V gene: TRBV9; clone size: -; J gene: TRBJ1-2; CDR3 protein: CASSVYGQNYGYTF; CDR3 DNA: TGTGCCAGCAGCGTATACGGACAGAACTATGGCTACACCTTC
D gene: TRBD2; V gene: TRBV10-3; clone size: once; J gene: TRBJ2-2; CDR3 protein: CAIGTSGTGELFF; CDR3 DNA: TGTGCCATCGGGACTAGCGGAACCGGGGAGCTGTTTTTT
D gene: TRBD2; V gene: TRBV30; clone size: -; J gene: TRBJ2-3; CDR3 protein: CAWSSGSPLSTDTQYF; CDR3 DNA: TGTGCCTGGAGTAGCGGGAGCCCCTTAAGCACAGATACGCAGTATTTT
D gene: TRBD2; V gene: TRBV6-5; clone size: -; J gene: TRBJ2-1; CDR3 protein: CASTPSGRTYNEQFF; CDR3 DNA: TGTGCCAGCACCCCTAGCGGGAGGACCTACAATGAGCAGTTCTTC
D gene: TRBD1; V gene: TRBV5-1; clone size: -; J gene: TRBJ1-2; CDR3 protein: CASSSGGAGGYTF; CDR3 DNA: TGCGCCAGCAGCTCAGGGGGCGCGGGGGGCTACACCTTC
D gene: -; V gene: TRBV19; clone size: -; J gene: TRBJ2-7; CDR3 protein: CASSMSGEAAYEQYF; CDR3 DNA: TGTGCCAGTAGTATGTCCGGGGAAGCGGCCTACGAGCAGTACTTC
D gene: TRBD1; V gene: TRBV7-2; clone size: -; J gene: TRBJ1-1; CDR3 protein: CASSPWLTGTEAFF; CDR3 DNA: TGTGCCAGCAGCCCTTGGTTGACAGGGACTGAAGCTTTCTTT
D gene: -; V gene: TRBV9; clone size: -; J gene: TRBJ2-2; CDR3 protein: CASSVKGVTGELFF; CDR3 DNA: TGTGCCAGCAGCGTAAAAGGGGTTACCGGGGAGCTGTTTTTT
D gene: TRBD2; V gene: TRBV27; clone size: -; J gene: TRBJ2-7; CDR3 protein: CASSFKGGGLASYEQYF; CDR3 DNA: TGTGCCAGCAGTTTCAAAGGTGGGGGACTAGCATCCTACGAGCAGTACTTC
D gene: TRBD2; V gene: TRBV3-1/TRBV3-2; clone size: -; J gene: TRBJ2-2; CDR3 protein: CASSTGLAGELGELFF; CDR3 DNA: TGTGCCAGCAGCACGGGACTAGCGGGAGAGTTGGGGGAGCTGTTTTTT
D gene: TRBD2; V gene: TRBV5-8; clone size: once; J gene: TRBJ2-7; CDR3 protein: CASSSLMTSGYSYEQYF; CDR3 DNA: TGTGCCAGCAGCTCACTGATGACTAGCGGGTACTCCTACGAGCAGTACTTC
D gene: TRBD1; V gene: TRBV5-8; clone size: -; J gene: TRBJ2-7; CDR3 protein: CASSFLVGQGGYEQYF; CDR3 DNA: TGTGCCAGCAGTTTTCTTGTCGGACAGGGAGGATACGAGCAGTACTTC
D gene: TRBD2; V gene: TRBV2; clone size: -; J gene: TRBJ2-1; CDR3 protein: CASSDGGRNNEQFF; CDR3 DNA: TGTGCCAGCAGTGATGGCGGGAGAAACAATGAGCAGTTCTTC
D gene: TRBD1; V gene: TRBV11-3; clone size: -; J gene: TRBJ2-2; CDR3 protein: CASSPGQGNTGELFF; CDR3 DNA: TGTGCCAGCAGCCCGGGACAGGGGAACACCGGGGAGCTGTTTTTT
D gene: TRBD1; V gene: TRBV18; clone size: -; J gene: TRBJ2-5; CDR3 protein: CASSPRTGGSGETQYF; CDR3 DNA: TGTGCCAGCTCACCACGGACAGGGGGATCGGGAGAGACCCAGTACTTC
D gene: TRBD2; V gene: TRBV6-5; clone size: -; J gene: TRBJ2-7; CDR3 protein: CASSYTSGSSYEQYF; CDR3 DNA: TGTGCCAGCAGCTATACTAGCGGGAGCTCCTACGAGCAGTACTTC
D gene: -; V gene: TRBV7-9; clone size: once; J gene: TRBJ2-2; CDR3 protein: CASRGRMNGELFF; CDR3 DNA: TGTGCCAGCAGAGGGAGAATGAATGGGGAGCTGTTTTTT
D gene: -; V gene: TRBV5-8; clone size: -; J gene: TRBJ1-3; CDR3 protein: CASSLGGPGNTIYF; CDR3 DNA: TGTGCCAGCAGCTTAGGGGGACCGGGAAACACCATATATTTT
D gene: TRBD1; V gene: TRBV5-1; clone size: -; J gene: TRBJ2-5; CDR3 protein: CASSLGQGPQETQYF; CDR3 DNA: TGCGCCAGCAGCTTGGGACAGGGGCCACAAGAGACCCAGTACTTC
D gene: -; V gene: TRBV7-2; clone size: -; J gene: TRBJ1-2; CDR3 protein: CASSQRRGGSGYTF; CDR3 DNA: TGTGCCAGCAGCCAGCGGAGGGGGGGGTCTGGCTACACCTTC
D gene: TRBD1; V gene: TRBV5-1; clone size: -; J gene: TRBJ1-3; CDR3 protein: CASQGDSSGNTIYF; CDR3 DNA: TGCGCCAGCCAAGGGGACAGCTCTGGAAACACCATATATTTT
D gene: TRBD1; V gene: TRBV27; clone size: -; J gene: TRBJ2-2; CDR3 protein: CASRNRGLNTGELFF; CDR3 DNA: TGTGCCAGTCGAAACAGGGGGTTGAACACCGGGGAGCTGTTTTTT
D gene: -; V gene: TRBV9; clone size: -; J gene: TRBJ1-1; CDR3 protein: CASSVTHGRNTEAFF; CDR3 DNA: TGTGCCAGCAGCGTAACCCATGGGAGAAACACTGAAGCTTTCTTT
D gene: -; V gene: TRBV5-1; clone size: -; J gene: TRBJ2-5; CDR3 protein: CASRPWTAETQYF; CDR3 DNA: TGCGCCAGCAGACCCTGGACAGCCGAGACCCAGTACTTC